This T cell receptor (beta chain) stems from a study of T cell changes during pregnancy in multiple sclerosis. The CDR3 contains 13 residues. Germline V gene sequence: CDR1 MDHEN, CDR2 SYDVKM. V lost 7 bases, J lost 1 base, and 10 bases lay in between. Libraries were prepared by immunoSEQ multiplex PCR; TCRdb keeps only in-frame clonotypes and omits some of them. The sample includes 23,000 or so clones, about nine tenths seen only once; the top ten take 6.5% to 9.5%. The chain recombines TRBV28 with TRBJ1-1; D may be TRBD1 (5 bases). The TCR originated in a female donor in good health, enrolled as a control in a pregnancy study. The specimen was CD8+ T cells from peripheral blood mononuclear cells, collected in the first trimester of pregnancy. The CDR3 sequence is CASKGVANTEAFF. The CDR3 DNA reads as TGTGCCAGCAAAGGGGTGGCGAACACTGAAGCTTTCTTT.